This T cell receptor beta chain derives from a study of cytomegalovirus exposure and HLA in healthy donors. The PCR contained 60 Vbeta and 13 Jbeta primers. Repertoires were generated with immunoSEQ multiplex PCR, while TCRdb's copy carries only in-frame clones and drops some. The data hold approximately 160,000 clones, with about two thirds observed a single time. In germline, CDR1 is LNHDA, CDR2 SQIVND (reference sequence). The CDR3 extends over 14 amino acids. The junction had 7 bases not matched to a gene; V was cut back by 6 bases and J by 7 bases. Sequences were obtained from PBMCs. The origin of this receptor is a young woman in good health and CMV-seropositive. The V and J genes are TRBV19 and TRBJ1-3; 9 positions match TRBD1. CDR3 sequence (DNA): TGTGCCAGTAGGACCGGGACAGGGCTCAACACCATATATTTT. It codes for CASRTGTGLNTIYF.